Here is one T cell receptor beta chain with its context. The antigen is undetermined. CDR3 length: 15 amino acids. Germline values: CDR1 SGHRS, CDR2 YFSETQ. Trimming removed 4 bases at V and 0 bases at J, with 14 bases between. The entry originates in a study of shared clonotypes between healthy human individuals. Background on the study: Each donor's CD4 naive and CD4 memory cells filled three plates apiece, CD8 naive two, and CD8 memory one.

The study's findings and limits: The study's rarefaction showed incomplete sorted-subset sequencing despite large depth.

Every immunoSEQ plate was one replicate of a subset's evenly spread DNA. Repertoires were generated with immunoSEQ multiplex PCR, while TCRdb's copy carries only in-frame clones and drops some. Here the sample spans roughly 2.2 million clones, roughly 93% being singletons. Recent vaccinations or acute infections were absent in the healthy HIV-negative adult donors. Material for sequencing was naive CD4+ T cells from PBMCs. Sample subset: CD45RA+ positively selected. This TCR was sampled from a man between 18 and 29 years old in good health. Some clones in this sample may be carry-over from other donors' samples. This sequence joins TRBV5-1 and TRBJ2-7; D is uncertain. The chain's CDR3 is CASSPTDLASYEQYF. CDR3 DNA: TGCGCCAGCAGCCCCACAGACCTCGCCTCCTACGAGCAGTACTTC.